What follows is one T cell receptor beta chain and its context. Its specificity is unknown. Clones were read by immunoSEQ multiplex PCR, and TCRdb kept only the in-frame ones, dropping some. The sample shows 40,000 to 55,000 clones, 89% of them seen only once. The data were taken from a study of graft-versus-host responses after intestinal transplantation. Study background: Multivisceral, liver-intestinal, or isolated intestinal grafts went to recipients. Study findings and constraints: Early HvG declines after transplant were associated with peak circulating GvH clone levels. Recipient bone marrow held GvH clones, some seen earlier in ileum or blood. When patients had graft-donor T cell macrochimerism, their allografts held high graft-versus-host to host-versus-graft clonal ratios.

The CDR3 consists of 14 residues. CDR1 is SGHDT, CDR2 YYEEEE, per germline. V gave up 1 base and J gave up 3 bases; unmatched junction bases: 4. The gene calls are TRBV5-6 and TRBJ2-7, with 7 positions matching TRBD1. The material sequenced was unstimulated CD4+ T cells sorted from spleen or lymph node cells, taken before transplant. The origin of this receptor is a human donor who was the organ donor for an intestinal transplant. CDR3 coding DNA: TGTGCCAGCAGCTTGACAGGGGTTGACTACGAGCAGTACTTC. It codes for CASSLTGVDYEQYF.